These 3 T cell receptor beta chains were sequenced from one sample in a study of yellow fever vaccine responses in identical twins (dated by TCRdb to 2016 to 2018). The library was made by RT-PCR. Sequenced on an Illumina HiSeq 2500. Starting from the raw public reads, TCRdb applied fastp trimming at Q25, assembled clones with MiXCR and retained in-frame beta chains. Each CDR3 protein appears once, grouped with its most common genes and DNA. In this sample the table shows several thousand distinct CDR3 sequences, around 81% of which occur a single time. The ten largest clones represent around 4% of the sample. This material consisted of T cells from blood (PBMCs), unsorted or a sorted subset (not recorded which), taken before or after yellow fever vaccination (not recorded which). The receptors were sampled from a woman aged 18-29 years who received the yellow fever vaccine. Donor details come from another sample of the same person, matched by shared clones.

The rearrangement joins TRBV7-2 to TRBJ2-7; D is possibly TRBD2 (7 bases). V gave up 5 bases and J gave up 6 bases, with 14 bases separating them. The germline V gene has CDR1 SGHTA and CDR2 FQGNSA. This CDR3 has 13 amino acids. DNA of the CDR3: TGTGCCAGCAGCCCCGAGGGGGGGCGCGAGCAGTACTTC. The encoded protein is CASSPEGGREQYF.

In this sample, this clonotype turned up once. V and J are TRBV10-1 and TRBJ2-3; TRBD2 might be the D (5 bases). Germline assignment: CDR1 WNHNN and CDR2 SYGVQD (reference sequence). Trimming left V 7 bases short and J 4 bases short, with 21 bases between. The CDR3 is 16 amino acids. The chain's CDR3 is CASTGGAAGESDTQYF. The CDR3 DNA reads TGCGCCAGCACCGGTGGAGCGGCCGGCGAGTCAGATACGCAGTATTTT.

The chain links TRBV3-1 to TRBJ2-1; maybe TRBD2 (5 bases). The CDR3 length is 15 residues. Trimming took 2 bases from V and 0 from J, leaving 8 bases between them. CDR1 and CDR2 (germline): LGHDT, YNNKEL (reference sequence). CDR3 DNA: TGTGCCAGCAGCCAACTAGGGAGCTCCTACAATGAGCAGTTCTTC. It translates to CASSQLGSSYNEQFF.